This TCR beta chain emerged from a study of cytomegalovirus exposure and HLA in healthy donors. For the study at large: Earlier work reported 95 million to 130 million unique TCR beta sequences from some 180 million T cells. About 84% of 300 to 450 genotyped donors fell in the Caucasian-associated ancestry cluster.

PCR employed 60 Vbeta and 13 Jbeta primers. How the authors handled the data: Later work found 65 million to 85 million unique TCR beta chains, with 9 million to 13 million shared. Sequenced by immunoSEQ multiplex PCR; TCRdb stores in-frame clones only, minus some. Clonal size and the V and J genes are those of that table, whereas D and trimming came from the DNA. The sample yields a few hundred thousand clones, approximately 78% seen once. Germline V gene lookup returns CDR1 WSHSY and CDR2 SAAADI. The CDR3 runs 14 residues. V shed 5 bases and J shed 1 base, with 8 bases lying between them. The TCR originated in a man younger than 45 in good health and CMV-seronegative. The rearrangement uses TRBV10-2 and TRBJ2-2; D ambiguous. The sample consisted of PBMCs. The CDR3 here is CASSSTLNTGELFF. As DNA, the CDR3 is TGCGCCAGCAGTTCGACACTGAACACCGGGGAGCTGTTTTTT.